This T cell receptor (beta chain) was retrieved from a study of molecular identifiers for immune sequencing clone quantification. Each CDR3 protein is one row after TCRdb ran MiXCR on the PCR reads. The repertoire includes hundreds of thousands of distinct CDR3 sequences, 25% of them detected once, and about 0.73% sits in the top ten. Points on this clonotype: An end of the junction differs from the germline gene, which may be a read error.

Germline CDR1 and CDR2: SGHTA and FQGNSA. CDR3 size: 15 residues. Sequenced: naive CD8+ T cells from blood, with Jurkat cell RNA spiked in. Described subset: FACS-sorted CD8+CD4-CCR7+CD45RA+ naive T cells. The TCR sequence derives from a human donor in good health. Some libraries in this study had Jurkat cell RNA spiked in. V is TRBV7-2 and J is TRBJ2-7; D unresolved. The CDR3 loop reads CARSPRPSPGSEQYF. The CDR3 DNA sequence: TGTGCCCGCAGCCCTCGGCCTAGTCCTGGCTCCGAGCAGTACTTC. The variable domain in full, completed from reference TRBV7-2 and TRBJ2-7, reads GAGVSQSPSNKVTEKGKDVELRCDPISGHTALYWYRQSLGQGLEFLIYFQGNSAPDKSGLPSDRFSAERTGGSVSTLTIQRTQQEDSAVYLCARSPRPSPGSEQYFGPGTRLTVT.